The 13 T cell receptor beta chains below were found in one sample sequenced in a study of beta chain features in type 1 diabetes. As every portion of the isolated RNA was reverse transcribed, the sequencing read expressed TCRB transcripts. Assay: immunoSEQ multiplex PCR; the TCRdb copy retains only in-frame clones and omits some. The sample lists hundreds of thousands of clones; about 30% were seen once. The sample was naive CD4+ T cells from blood. Receptor source: a man aged 18 to 29 in good health.

This clone has just a few counts. The chain couples TRBV2 to TRBJ2-1; D not resolved. Looked up from germline, CDR1 is SNHLY and CDR2 is FYNNEI. Trimming took 3 bases from V and 5 from J, leaving 14 bases between them. The CDR3 extends over 15 amino acids. The CDR3 nucleotides read TGTGCCAGCAGTGATGTGGGTGGCCGTCACAATGAGCAGTTCTTC. Residues: CASSDVGGRHNEQFF.

This clone was detected only a few times. This chain uses TRBV7-9 with TRBJ2-1, with 10 bases identical to TRBD2. The CDR3 has 15 residues. Germline loops: CDR1 SEHNR, CDR2 FQNEAQ (reference sequence). V lost 5 bases to trimming and J lost 7 bases; unmatched junction nucleotides: 8. CDR3: CASSLEAGGRNEQFF. CDR3 nucleotide sequence: TGTGCCAGCAGCCTCGAAGCGGGAGGGAGAAATGAGCAGTTCTTC.

The gene calls are TRBV7-2 and TRBJ2-1, with 8 bases lining up with TRBD2. J was trimmed by 0 bases and V by 2 bases; bases with no gene match: 3. Germline V CDR1 and CDR2: SGHTA, FQGNSA. This CDR3 is built from 16 residues. CDR3 nucleotides: TGTGCCAGCAGCTTAACTAGCGGTCTCTCCTACAATGAGCAGTTCTTC. This gives the protein CASSLTSGLSYNEQFF.

This clone was detected a few times. This chain uses TRBV7-2 with TRBJ2-3; D is unclear. Germline V gene lookup returns CDR1 SGHTA and CDR2 FQGNSA. The CDR3 has 14 residues. V lost 5 bases to trimming and J lost 4 bases, with 13 bases between them. The chain's CDR3 is CASSKARGPDTQYF. The DNA for the CDR3 is TGTGCCAGCAGCAAAGCCAGAGGACCAGATACGCAGTATTTT.

A remark on this clone: In the same sample, other DNA sequences code for this CDR3. The chain employs TRBV5-1 and TRBJ2-3; the match to TRBD2 covers 9 bases. Unmatched junction bases numbered 4, after V lost 0 bases and J lost 2 bases. Germline V gene sequence: CDR1 SGHRS, CDR2 YFSETQ. The CDR3 is 16 residues long. This chain's CDR3 is CASSLGLAESTDTQYF. In DNA form, the CDR3 reads TGCGCCAGCAGCTTGGGACTAGCGGAATCCACAGATACGCAGTATTTT.

This chain links TRBV9 with TRBJ1-1; D gene uncertain. Germline lookup yields CDR1 SGDLS and CDR2 YYNGEE. Trimming stripped 4 bases from V and 1 base from J, with 11 bases between. The CDR3 runs 14 residues. The CDR3 spells CASSQSLQNTEAFF. The CDR3, as DNA: TGTGCCAGCAGCCAGAGCCTTCAGAACACTGAAGCTTTCTTT.

The chain combines TRBV12-5 with TRBJ2-3; D uncertain. Germline assignment: CDR1 LGHNT and CDR2 FRNRAP. The germline V and J ends were trimmed by 5 bases and 2 bases, with 8 bases remaining between them. The CDR3 runs 13 residues. In nucleotides, the CDR3 is TGTGCTAGTGGTCCTTGGAACACAGATACGCAGTATTTT. Its protein is CASGPWNTDTQYF.

This chain links TRBV7-8 with TRBJ2-4; TRBD1 might be the D (6 bases). The CDR3 has 15 amino acids. V was clipped by 5 bases and J by 6 bases, with 17 bases between them. From germline, CDR1 is SGHVS and CDR2 FQNEAQ. The CDR3 loop reads CASSVGTPPTNIQYF. As DNA, the CDR3 is TGTGCCAGCAGCGTCGGGACACCCCCGACAAACATTCAGTACTTC.

This clone has more than one count but fewer than ten. The chain combines TRBV29-1 with TRBJ2-5, with 14 positions matching TRBD2. Germline loops: CDR1 SQVTM, CDR2 ANQGSEA. The trim removed 6 bases at V and 3 bases at J, leaving 3 bases unmatched. The CDR3 runs 14 residues. The CDR3 region has the DNA TGCAGCGTGGGACTAGCGGGAGTGGAAGAGACCCAGTACTTC. As protein: CSVGLAGVEETQYF.

J is TRBJ2-4 and V is TRBV4-3; no clear D gene. This CDR3 comprises 13 residues. CDR1 is LGHNA, CDR2 YSLEER, per germline. V lost 4 bases and J 11 bases, leaving 15 bases between the germline ends. Here the CDR3 DNA reads TGCGCCAGCAGCCGCCGGATGCAAACCGTTCAGTACTTC. Translation gives CASSRRMQTVQYF.

In this sample, this clone turned up a few times. V and J are TRBV30 and TRBJ2-1, with TRBD2 matching 10 bases. Germline assignment: CDR1 GTSNPN and CDR2 SVGIG (reference sequence). Trimming took 3 bases from V and 1 from J; bases not matched to a gene: 0. CDR3 length equals 14 residues. Here the CDR3 DNA reads TGTGCCTGGAGGACTAGCGGGTCCTACAATGAGCAGTTCTTC. It yields the protein CAWRTSGSYNEQFF.

This clone was counted a few times. This chain uses TRBV7-2 with TRBJ2-1, with TRBD2 matching 9 bases. Germline CDR1 reads SGHTA; CDR2 reads FQGNSA. This CDR3 is built from 15 residues. V lost 5 bases and J lost 6; bases outside the gene matches: 8. The CDR3 loop is CASSLRREGVNEQFF. Here the CDR3 DNA reads TGTGCCAGCAGCCTTCGGCGGGAGGGGGTCAATGAGCAGTTCTTC.

The chain is built from TRBV4-3 and TRBJ1-1, with D uncertain. CDR1 and CDR2 (germline): LGHNA, YSLEER. Trimming removed 1 base at V and 5 bases at J, with 14 bases between. This CDR3 region has 15 residues. The CDR3, as DNA: TGCGCCAGCAGCCAAGTACGTCCAATTGAGACTGAAGCTTTCTTT. Protein: CASSQVRPIETEAFF.